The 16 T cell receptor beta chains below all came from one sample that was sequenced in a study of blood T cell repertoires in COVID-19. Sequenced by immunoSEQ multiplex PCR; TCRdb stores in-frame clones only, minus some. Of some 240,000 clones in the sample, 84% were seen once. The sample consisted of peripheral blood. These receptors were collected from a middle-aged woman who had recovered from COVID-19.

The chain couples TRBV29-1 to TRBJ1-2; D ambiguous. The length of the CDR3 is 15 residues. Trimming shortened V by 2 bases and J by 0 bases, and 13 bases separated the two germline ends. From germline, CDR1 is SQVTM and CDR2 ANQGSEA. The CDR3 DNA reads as TGCAGCGTTGAACCGGGTCCACCCCCTAACTATGGCTACACCTTC. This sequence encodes CSVEPGPPPNYGYTF.

Here the CDR3 reads CASSTAGAFNEQFF. The CDR3 nucleotides are TGTGCCAGCAGTACCGCAGGGGCGTTCAATGAGCAGTTCTTC. The chain combines TRBV6-6 with TRBJ2-1; weak D call: TRBD1 (6 bases). Germline V gives CDR1 MNHNY, CDR2 SVGAGI (reference sequence). The V and J ends lost 5 bases and 6 bases respectively, with 14 bases between them. This CDR3 has 14 amino acids.

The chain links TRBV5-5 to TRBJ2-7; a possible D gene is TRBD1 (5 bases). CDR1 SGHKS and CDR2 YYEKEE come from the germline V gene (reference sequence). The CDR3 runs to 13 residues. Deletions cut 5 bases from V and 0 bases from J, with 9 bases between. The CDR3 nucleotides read TGTGCCAGCAGGACAGCTAGCTCCTACGAGCAGTACTTC. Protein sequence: CASRTASSYEQYF.

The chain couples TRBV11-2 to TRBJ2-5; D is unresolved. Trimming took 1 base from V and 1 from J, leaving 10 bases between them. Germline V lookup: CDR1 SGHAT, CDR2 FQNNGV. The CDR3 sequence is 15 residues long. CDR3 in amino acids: CASSLAGQTQETQYF. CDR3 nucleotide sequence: TGTGCCAGCAGCTTAGCAGGCCAGACCCAAGAGACCCAGTACTTC.

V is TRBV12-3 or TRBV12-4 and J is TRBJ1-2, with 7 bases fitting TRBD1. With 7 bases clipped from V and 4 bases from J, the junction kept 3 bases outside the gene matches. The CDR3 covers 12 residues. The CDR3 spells CASTRDSYGYTF. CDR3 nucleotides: TGTGCCAGCACCCGGGACAGCTATGGCTACACCTTC.

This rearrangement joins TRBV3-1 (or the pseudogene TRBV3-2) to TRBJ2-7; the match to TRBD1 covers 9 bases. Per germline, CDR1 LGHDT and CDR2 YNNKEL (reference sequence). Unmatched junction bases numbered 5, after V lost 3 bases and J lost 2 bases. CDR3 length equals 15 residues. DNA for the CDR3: TGTGCCAGCAGCCACTGGGACAGGGATACCTACGAGCAGTACTTC. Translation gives CASSHWDRDTYEQYF.

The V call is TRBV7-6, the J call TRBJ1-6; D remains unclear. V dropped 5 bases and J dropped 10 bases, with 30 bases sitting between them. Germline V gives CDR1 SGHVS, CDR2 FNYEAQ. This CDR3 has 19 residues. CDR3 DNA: TGTGCCAGCAGCGCGCCAAAGACACACCAGGCCTTCGTTAAATCACCCCTCCACTTT. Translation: CASSAPKTHQAFVKSPLHF.

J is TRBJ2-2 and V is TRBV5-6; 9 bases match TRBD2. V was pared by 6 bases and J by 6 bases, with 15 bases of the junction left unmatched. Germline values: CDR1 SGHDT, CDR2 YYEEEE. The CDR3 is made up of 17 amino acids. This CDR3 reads CASNLDTSGRSAGELFF. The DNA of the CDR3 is TGTGCCAGCAACCTTGATACTAGCGGGCGGAGCGCCGGGGAGCTGTTTTTT. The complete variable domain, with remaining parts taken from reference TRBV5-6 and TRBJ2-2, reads DAGVTQSPTHLIKTRGQQVTLRCSPKSGHDTVSWYQQALGQGPQFIFQYYEEEERQRGNFPDRFSGHQFPNYSSELNVNALLLGDSALYLCASNLDTSGRSAGELFFGEGSRLTVL.

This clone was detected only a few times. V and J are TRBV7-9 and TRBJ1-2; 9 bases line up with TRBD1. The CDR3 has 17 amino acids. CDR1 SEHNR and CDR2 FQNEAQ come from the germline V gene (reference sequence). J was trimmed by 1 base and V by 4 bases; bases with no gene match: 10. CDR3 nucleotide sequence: TGTGCCAGCAGCTCGCCCCGGACAGGGGATAATAACTATGGCTACACCTTC. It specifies CASSSPRTGDNNYGYTF.

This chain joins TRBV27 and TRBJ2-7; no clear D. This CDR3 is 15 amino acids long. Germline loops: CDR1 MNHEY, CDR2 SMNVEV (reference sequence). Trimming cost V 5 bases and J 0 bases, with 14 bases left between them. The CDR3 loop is CASSMTAESSYEQYF. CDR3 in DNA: TGTGCCAGCAGTATGACGGCGGAAAGCTCCTACGAGCAGTACTTC.

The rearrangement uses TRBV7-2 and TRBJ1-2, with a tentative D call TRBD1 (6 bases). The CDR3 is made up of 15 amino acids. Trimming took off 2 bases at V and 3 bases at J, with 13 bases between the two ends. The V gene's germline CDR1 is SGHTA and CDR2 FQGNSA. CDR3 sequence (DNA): TGTGCCAGCAGCTTAACTGACAGGCCCCACTATGGCTACACCTTC. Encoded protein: CASSLTDRPHYGYTF. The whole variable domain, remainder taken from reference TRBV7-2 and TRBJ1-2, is GAGVSQSPSNKVTEKGKDVELRCDPISGHTALYWYRQSLGQGLEFLIYFQGNSAPDKSGLPSDRFSAERTGGSVSTLTIQRTQQEDSAVYLCASSLTDRPHYGYTFGSGTRLTVV.

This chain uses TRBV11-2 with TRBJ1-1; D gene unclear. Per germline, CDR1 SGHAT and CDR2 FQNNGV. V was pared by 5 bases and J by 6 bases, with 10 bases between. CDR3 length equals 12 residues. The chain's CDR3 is CASSPNSAEAFF. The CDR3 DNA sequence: TGTGCCAGCAGCCCAAACTCCGCTGAAGCTTTCTTT.

CDR3 region: CASSIPTGEEDTQYF. CDR3 DNA sequence: TGTGCCAGTAGTATCCCAACGGGGGAGGAAGATACGCAGTATTTT. The genes are TRBV19 and TRBJ2-3; a weak D match, TRBD2 (6 bases). CDR1 LNHDA and CDR2 SQIVND come from the germline V gene (reference sequence). V lost 3 bases and J 5 bases, leaving 15 bases between the germline ends. The CDR3 is 15 amino acids.

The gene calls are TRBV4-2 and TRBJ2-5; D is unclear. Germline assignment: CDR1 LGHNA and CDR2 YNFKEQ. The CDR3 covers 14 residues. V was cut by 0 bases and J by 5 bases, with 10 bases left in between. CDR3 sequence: CASSQEEVTETQYF. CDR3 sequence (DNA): TGTGCCAGCAGCCAAGAAGAGGTAACGGAGACCCAGTACTTC.

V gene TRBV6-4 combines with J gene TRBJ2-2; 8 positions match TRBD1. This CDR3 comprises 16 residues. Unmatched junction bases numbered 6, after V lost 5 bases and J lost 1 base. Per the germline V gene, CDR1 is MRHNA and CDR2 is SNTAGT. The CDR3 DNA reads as TGTGCCAGCAGTAAAGACAGGGGCTGGAACACCGGGGAGCTGTTTTTT. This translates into CASSKDRGWNTGELFF.

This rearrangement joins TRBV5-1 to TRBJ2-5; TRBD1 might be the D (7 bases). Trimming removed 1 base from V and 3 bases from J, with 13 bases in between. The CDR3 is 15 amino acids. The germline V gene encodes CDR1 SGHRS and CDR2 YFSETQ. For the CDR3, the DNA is TGCGCCAGCAGCTTGACAGGGGAGGTGGAAGAGACCCAGTACTTC. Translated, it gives CASSLTGEVEETQYF.